What follows describes a single T cell receptor beta chain. This clone was recorded once. Its antigen is unknown. No base-level quality is on record; no much larger clone is a single base apart. These data are taken from a study of blood T cell repertoires in COVID-19 (dated by TCRdb to 2020 to 2021). With regard to the full study: Samples from collaborators originated in the United States, Italy and Spain and spanned both the acute and convalescent phases of COVID-19. Deeply sampled blood TCRbeta repertoires from subjects exposed to, actively infected with, or recovered from COVID-19 were included in the dataset. The prospective study material was composed of cDNA or gDNA derived from T cells, B-cell-depleted T cells, or PBMCs. Samples came from the ongoing ImmuneRACE study (first 160 participants) plus 1,254 subjects from 6 global collaborators. A freely available public database, intended as a resource for researchers studying the immune response to SARS-CoV-2, is where the repertoires were released. Where HLA class I and class II types were available, the types were taken from metadata supplied by the sample provider, not from assay-based typing. Sample metadata almost always included a de-identified subject ID, COVID-19 status, age in years and sex.

General findings and caveats noted by the study authors: The quantity of clinical and demographic metadata differed by source and by participant and was supplied without curation.

The V and J ends are trimmed by 2 bases and 5 bases, leaving 8 bases between them. As encoded in the germline V gene, CDR1 is SGHTA while CDR2 is FQGTGA. CDR3 length: 13 amino acids, cysteine to phenylalanine. Of the read, only the CDR3 DNA is kept; its 39 bases are in frame from base 1. TCRbeta CDR3 regions were amplified from genomic DNA using the immunoSEQ Assay, a bias-controlled multiplex PCR. The study's processing was this. The number of nucleated cells in each sample was estimated by amplification of reference gene primers within the assay. To quantify the absolute abundance of each unique TCRbeta CDR3 rearrangement, sequence reads were collapsed and filtered. For each sample, productive Simpson clonality was calculated as the square root of Simpson's diversity index across productive rearrangements. Drawn from immuneACCESS, this table holds only the in-frame rearrangements with V and J called that TCRdb kept. Clones are partly lost; checked studies trace under half to an unresolved V gene and leave the rest unexplained. V and J calls and clone size come straight from that table; D and trimming were deduced from the DNA. The sample contains 250,000 or so clones, around nine tenths of them found a single time. The ten top clones hold just under 0.95% of the sample.

Another Seattle source contributed samples from volunteer blood donors who had recovered from COVID-19. Whole blood was collected in K2EDTA tubes by collaborating institutions according to the institutions' own protocols. For TCRbeta analysis, collaborators shipped samples in one of three forms: frozen whole blood, isolated PBMCs, or DNA extracted from either of those sample types. The V and J genes are TRBV7-3 and TRBJ2-3; TRBD2 is a weak D gene call, 5 bases matching. The clonotype comes from a woman in her 40s who had recovered from COVID-19. Sequenced material: peripheral blood. CDR3 reads: CASSLGGLDTQYF. The DNA reads TGTGCCAGCAGCTTAGGCGGGCTAGATACGCAGTATTTT. The CDR3, completed at both ends by the reference TRBV7-3 and TRBJ2-3 genes, gives the full variable domain GAGVSQTPSNKVTEKGKYVELRCDPISGHTALYWYRQSLGQGPEFLIYFQGTGAADDSGLPNDRFFAVRPEGSVSTLKIQRTERGDSAVYLCASSLGGLDTQYFGPGTRLTVL.